Given below is one T cell receptor beta chain in context. Its antigen has not been determined. No base quality values were provided; no much bigger clone lies one nucleotide off. The CDR3 regions of human TCRbeta chains were analyzed by immunosequencing. The authors processed their data as follows. Repertoire TCRs were matched against a reference library of SARS-CoV-2-specific TCRs generated with the MIRA antigen-specificity platform. Breadth was defined as the fraction of unique TCRs that were SARS-CoV-2-associated. Depth was defined as the fraction of total T cells that were SARS-CoV-2-associated. Using the MIRA data, each spike-specific TCR was mapped to the spike region that the TCR reacts to and placed in a CD4 or CD8 class. Log10-transformed breadth and depth values were compared by one-way ANOVA with Sidak's multiple comparisons tests. This immuneACCESS table, as held by TCRdb, lists in-frame sequences with V and J called but not all clones. Of the missing ones, under half trace to an unresolved V gene in checked studies; the others have no known cause. That table supplies the V and J calls and clone size; D and trimming were determined from the DNA. For this sample there are 140,000 to 150,000 clones; around nine tenths appear just once. 2.8% of the sample is taken by the ten largest.

Clipping removes 3 bases from V and 6 bases from J, with 3 as the unmatched junction base count. The CDR3, cysteine through phenylalanine, is 14 amino acids long. Kept here is only the CDR3 DNA, which spans 42 bases and is read in frame from base 1. CDR1 is given as SGHRS and CDR2 as YFSETQ, both from the germline V gene. The intended sense of this specimen's time point label: baseline before first vaccination. The sample's treatment or condition, from its label and the paper: meningococcal conjugate vaccine given as trial control. Samples from vaccinated people were obtained from the UK trials COV001 and COV002, which included a single-blind randomized controlled phase 2/3 trial of AZD1222 (ChAdOx1 nCoV-19) in healthy adults. For TCRbeta chain sequencing, PBMC samples were collected from trial participants at day 0 and at day 28 after the second dose. This sample was taken from a study of T cell responses to AZD1222 COVID-19 vaccine listed by TCRdb under 2021. With respect to the entire study: TCR sequencing covered over 230 trial participants: 200 to 210 given two doses of AZD1222 and 26 given two doses of MenACWY control vaccine. Trial participants were enrolled into age subgroups of 18-55, 56-69 and 70-plus years, which contained about 150, 27 and 61 TCR-sequenced participants, respectively.

Broad study findings and their caveats: Conclusions about previously exposed vaccinees are limited because only six or seven AZD1222 recipients were SARS-CoV-2 seropositive at baseline. After two AZD1222 doses, both the breadth and the depth of spike-specific TCRs were significantly higher than at day 0 and than in MenACWY recipients. No day 14 peak-response samples were available, so repertoires were characterized only after the peak T cell response. Participants were mostly white British, with more females than males. The authors suggested clonal diversity may have been underestimated. The 56-69-year group was small, and its depth increase did not reach significance, likely because of low power. Nearly half of unique spike-specific TCRs reportedly recognized epitopes outside regions mutated in the B.1.351 and B.1.1.7 variants. CD4 TCRs associated with the vaccine covered the entire spike protein, and the dominant responses were in regions 160-218 and 743-854.

The specimen was peripheral blood, collected on day 0 of MenACWY control vaccination. This sequence uses TRBV5-1 and TRBJ2-7; TRBD2 agrees with 13 junctional bases. This sequence originates from an adult in good health. For the CDR3, the sequence is CASSSGTSGTEQYF. The DNA sequence follows: TGCGCCAGCAGCTCCGGGACTAGCGGGACCGAGCAGTACTTC.